Listed here are 11 T cell receptor beta chains from one sample, sequenced in a study of PD-1 blockade in mismatch repair-deficient tumors. Libraries were prepared by immunoSEQ multiplex PCR; TCRdb keeps only in-frame clonotypes and omits some of them. This table holds about 25,000 clones, roughly 84% found once. Source: PBMCs, taken before pembrolizumab treatment. The receptors originated from an adult with mismatch repair-deficient cancer.

The J gene is TRBJ1-1, the V gene TRBV5-1, with 9 positions matching TRBD1. Germline-derived CDR1 and CDR2 are SGHRS and YFSETQ. After removal of 3 bases from V and 8 bases from J, the junction contained 11 bases not matched to a gene. CDR3 length equals 15 residues. CDR3 sequence reads: CASSSTPGQGREAFF. The CDR3, as DNA: TGCGCCAGCAGCTCCACTCCGGGACAGGGAAGGGAAGCTTTCTTT.

The V and J genes are TRBV5-1 and TRBJ1-1; tentative D call: TRBD1 (5 bases). The germline V gene encodes CDR1 SGHRS and CDR2 YFSETQ. The CDR3 is made up of 15 amino acids. Trimming shortened V by 0 bases and J by 0 bases, and 9 bases separated the two germline ends. CDR3 sequence: CASSLGGDLNTEAFF. CDR3 sequence (DNA): TGCGCCAGCAGCTTGGGGGGGGACCTGAACACTGAAGCTTTCTTT.

A word on this clone: At one of its ends the junction is not consistent with the germline gene, which may arise from a read error. The chain couples TRBV7-8 to TRBJ1-2; 7 nucleotides line up with TRBD1. This CDR3 is 15 amino acids long. Germline V CDR1 and CDR2: SGHVS, FQNEAQ. The CDR3 DNA reads as TGTGCGAGCAGCTTAGCATACAGGGGCTACTATGGCTACACCTTC. Its translation: CASSLAYRGYYGYTF.

V usage is TRBV9 and J usage is TRBJ2-1; 9 bases match TRBD2. Germline V lookup: CDR1 SGDLS, CDR2 YYNGEE. This CDR3 is 15 amino acids long. V shed 4 bases, J shed 1 base, and the junction held 3 bases outside the gene matches. This CDR3 reads CASSPSGRSYNEQFF. The DNA of the CDR3 is TGTGCCAGCAGCCCAAGCGGGAGGTCCTACAATGAGCAGTTCTTC.

The gene calls are TRBV11-3 and TRBJ1-3; D ambiguous. V was clipped by 1 base and J by 0 bases, with 7 bases between them. This CDR3 has 15 residues. Germline loops: CDR1 SGHNT, CDR2 YENEEA. The CDR3 bases are TGTGCCAGCAGCTTAGTGGGGAGCTCTGGAAACACCATATATTTT. Its protein product is CASSLVGSSGNTIYF.

The V and J genes are TRBV27 and TRBJ2-1; D unresolved. V dropped 6 bases and J dropped 7 bases, with 10 bases sitting between them. Germline assignment: CDR1 MNHEY and CDR2 SMNVEV (reference sequence). The CDR3 totals 12 residues. As DNA, the CDR3 is TGTGCCAGCAGCCCCAGGATGAATGAGCAGTTCTTC. Protein sequence: CASSPRMNEQFF.

The rearrangement links TRBV9 to TRBJ2-3, with D possibly TRBD1 on 5 matching bases. The CDR3 contains 14 residues. Germline lookup yields CDR1 SGDLS and CDR2 YYNGEE. Trimming removed 7 bases from V and 3 bases from J, with 15 bases in between. The CDR3 sequence: CASDSTGRTDTQYF. As DNA, the CDR3 is TGTGCCAGCGATTCCACAGGACGGACAGATACGCAGTATTTT.

This chain links TRBV7-6 with TRBJ1-4; no firm D call. CDR1 and CDR2 (germline): SGHVS, FNYEAQ. The CDR3 is 15 residues long. V was shortened by 5 bases and J by 4 bases, with 14 bases between the two germline ends. The CDR3 is CASSLTSFRNEKLFF. The CDR3 DNA is TGTGCCAGCAGCCTCACATCCTTCCGTAATGAAAAACTGTTTTTT.

The rearrangement uses TRBV30 and TRBJ2-1, with 7 bases identical to TRBD2. Looked up from germline, CDR1 is GTSNPN and CDR2 is SVGIG (reference sequence). The trim removed 1 base at V and 0 bases at J, leaving 9 bases unmatched. The CDR3 extends over 17 amino acids. The CDR3 DNA reads TGTGCCTGGAGTGCGTTTGGGGGAGGGAGCTCCTACAATGAGCAGTTCTTC. It codes for CAWSAFGGGSSYNEQFF.

The sample holds a few counts of this clone. J is TRBJ2-7 and V is TRBV5-1, with D hard to call. The length of the CDR3 is 14 residues. CDR1 is SGHRS and CDR2 is YFSETQ in the germline V gene. V was cut by 0 bases and J by 1 base, with 8 bases left in between. The CDR3 here is CASSLDTDSYEQYF. The DNA for the CDR3 is TGCGCCAGCAGCTTGGATACAGATTCCTACGAGCAGTACTTC.

The chain carries TRBV6-5 and TRBJ1-6; TRBD1 matches 10 bases. J gave up 10 bases and V 6 bases, and 9 bases lay outside the gene matches. The length of the CDR3 is 15 residues. The germline CDR1 and CDR2 sequences are MNHEY and SVGAGI. CDR3 protein: CASSLQTGGGSPLHF. The CDR3 DNA follows: TGTGCCAGCAGCCTCCAGACAGGGGGCGGCTCACCCCTCCACTTT.